Presented here are 28 T cell receptor beta chains from one specimen sequenced in a study of T cells in women clearing cervical HPV infection. Sequenced by immunoSEQ multiplex PCR; TCRdb stores in-frame clones only, minus some. In total, the table holds 30,000 to 45,000 clones. The sample consisted of blood buffy coat. The receptors originated from a woman aged 18-70 years with a cervical HPV16 infection that either progressed to CIN3+ or cleared (not recorded which).

Concerning this clone: The sequenced fragment ends 3 residues before the CDR3 boundary, so the rest is inferred from the germline J gene. The chain has TRBV5-4 and TRBJ1-6; 7 positions agree with TRBD1. V lost 5 bases and J lost 9; bases outside the gene matches: 11. The CDR3 is 15 residues long. Germline CDR1 is SGHNT and CDR2 is YYREEE (reference sequence). The sequenced CDR3 bases are TGTGCCAGCAGTTCCGCGGGACAGTGGGCTTCACCC. Its protein product is CASSSAGQWASP. The CDR3 as a whole reads CASSSAGQWASPLHF.

Worth noting for this clone: The read is 3 residues too short to cover the CDR3 end, so that end is filled in from the germline J gene. This chain uses TRBV20-1 with TRBJ2-6; D is unresolved. CDR3 length: 17 amino acids. Trimming left V 0 bases short and J 0 bases short, with 12 bases between. Germline lookup yields CDR1 DFQATT and CDR2 SNEGSKA (reference sequence). The CDR3 bases that were read are TGCAGTGCTAGAGACCGATATCTATCCTCTGGGGCCAACGTC. This codes for CSARDRYLSSGANV. The CDR3 as a whole reads CSARDRYLSSGANVLTF.

About this clone itself: A read error may account for a junction end that differs from germline. The DNA ends 3 residues before the CDR3 does, and the rest of the CDR3 is filled in from the germline J gene. The V gene is TRBV4-2, the J gene TRBJ2-3, with a possible D match to TRBD1 (5 bases). From germline, CDR1 is LGHNA and CDR2 YNFKEQ. The CDR3 extends over 16 amino acids. Incomplete CDR3 DNA: TGCGCCAGCAGCCAAGAAGGGGCAGGGAGCACAGATACG. As protein: CASSQEGAGSTDT. The entire CDR3 reads CASSQEGAGSTDTQYF.

Comment on this clone: The DNA ends 3 residues before the CDR3 does, and the rest of the CDR3 is filled in from the germline J gene. This rearrangement joins TRBV11-2 to TRBJ2-1; no firm D call. Germline V gene data show CDR1 as SGHAT and CDR2 as FQNNGV. V was trimmed by 0 bases and J by 3 bases, leaving 9 bases between them. The CDR3 is 15 amino acids. Here the CDR3 reads CASSLDQASYNEQFF. The sequenced CDR3 bases are TGTGCCAGCAGCTTAGATCAGGCCAGCTACAATGAG.

This clone shows up as medium-sized by frequency. The CDR3 end lies 3 residues beyond the end of the read and is filled in from the germline J gene. The rearrangement joins TRBV19 to TRBJ2-7; 11 bases match TRBD2. With V trimmed by 9 bases and J by 4 bases, 2 bases remained unmatched. Per germline, CDR1 LNHDA and CDR2 SQIVND (reference sequence). The CDR3 length is 12 residues. The chain's CDR3 is CARLAGDYEQYF. The covered CDR3 bases are TGTGCCAGACTAGCGGGAGATTACGAG.

Points on this clone: With the read ending 3 residues before the CDR3 end, the germline J gene is used to fill in that end. This chain links TRBV12-3 or TRBV12-4 with TRBJ2-5; 10 bases are a match to TRBD1. The CDR3 has 15 residues. Germline trimming cut 3 bases from V and 3 bases from J; bases unmatched to any gene: 4. CDR3 DNA (partial): TGTGCCAGCAGTTTCCAGACAGGGGGCAAAGAGACC. It codes for CASSFQTGGKET. The whole CDR3 sequence is CASSFQTGGKETQYF.

As regards this clone: The missing CDR3 end, 3 residues past where the read stops, is filled in from the germline J gene. V is TRBV18 and J is TRBJ1-2; TRBD1 matches 9 bases. V shed 6 bases, J shed 3 bases, and the junction held 8 bases outside the gene matches. Germline V gene lookup returns CDR1 KGHSH and CDR2 LQKENI. The CDR3 length is 15 residues. CDR3 DNA (partial): TGTGCCAGCTCTCAACAGACAGGGGGGGACTATGGC. This gives the protein CASSQQTGGDYG. The whole CDR3 reads CASSQQTGGDYGYTF.

On this clone: The read ends 3 residues early relative to the CDR3; the germline J gene fills the gap. The chain employs TRBV19 and TRBJ1-5; weak D call: TRBD1 (5 bases). Germline lookup yields CDR1 LNHDA and CDR2 SQIVND (reference sequence). V dropped 7 bases and J dropped 3 bases, with 13 bases sitting between them. This CDR3 spans 14 amino acids. The sequenced CDR3 bases are TGTGCCAGTAAGGGGTCGGAACCCAATCAGCCC. This codes for CASKGSEPNQP. The whole CDR3 sequence is CASKGSEPNQPQHF.

A word on this clone: The read stops 3 residues short of the end of the CDR3; the missing end is completed from the germline J gene. The rearrangement joins TRBV18 to TRBJ2-3; 12 nucleotides line up with TRBD2. The CDR3 totals 16 residues. Per the germline V gene, CDR1 is KGHSH and CDR2 is LQKENI. After removal of 6 bases from V and 4 bases from J, the junction contained 8 bases not matched to a gene. The CDR3 protein is CASSHGLAGPPDTQYF. Partial CDR3 DNA: TGTGCCAGCTCTCACGGACTAGCGGGACCCCCAGATACG.

Note on this clone: Sequencing ends 3 residues short of the CDR3 end; the germline J gene provides the rest. The chain combines TRBV6-2 or TRBV6-3 with TRBJ2-7, with 9 bases fitting TRBD1. V was clipped by 5 bases and J by 2 bases; unmatched bases: 7. The CDR3 runs to 15 residues. Germline V lookup: CDR1 MNHEY, CDR2 SVGEGT. CDR3 protein: CASSPGQGRTYEQYF. CDR3 DNA, as far as it was read: TGTGCCAGCAGTCCCGGACAGGGGCGCACCTACGAG.

With respect to this clone: The read finishes 3 residues shy of the CDR3 end, and the germline J gene is used to complete it. The rearrangement uses TRBV11-2 and TRBJ2-4, with 13 bases matching TRBD2. V lost 5 bases, J lost 9 bases, and 7 bases stayed unmatched. Germline-derived CDR1 and CDR2 are SGHAT and FQNNGV. The CDR3 runs 15 residues. CDR3 sequence reads: CASSQLAGGPVIQYF. The covered CDR3 bases are TGTGCCAGCAGCCAACTAGCGGGGGGGCCGGTCATT.

About this clone itself: The read terminates 3 residues ahead of where the CDR3 ends, so the germline J gene completes it. The rearrangement links TRBV4-2 to TRBJ1-3; TRBD1 matches at 8 bases. Germline-derived CDR1 and CDR2 are LGHNA and YNFKEQ. This CDR3 is built from 18 residues. After removal of 4 bases from V and 4 bases from J, the junction contained 15 bases not matched to a gene. This CDR3 reads CASSPSPGTGWYGNTIYF. Partial CDR3 DNA: TGTGCCAGCAGCCCGAGTCCCGGGACAGGATGGTACGGAAACACC.

About this clone: The CDR3 end lies 3 residues beyond the end of the read and is filled in from the germline J gene. The chain has TRBV30 and TRBJ1-3; D ambiguous. Germline CDR1 is GTSNPN and CDR2 is SVGIG (reference sequence). V was pared by 4 bases and J by 2 bases, with 18 bases between. The CDR3 spans 16 residues. The sequenced CDR3 bases are TGTGCCTGGAAACCCCCTTTACAGCTGACTGGAAACACC. This sequence encodes CAWKPPLQLTGNT. The CDR3, in full, reads CAWKPPLQLTGNTIYF.

Of note for this clone: The read ends 3 residues shy of where the CDR3 ends; the end is completed using the germline J gene. This chain links TRBV12-5 with TRBJ1-5; 9 positions agree with TRBD1. The CDR3 totals 17 residues. Per the germline V gene, CDR1 is LGHNT and CDR2 is FRNRAP. Germline trimming cut 0 bases from V and 5 bases from J; bases unmatched to any gene: 8. CDR3 DNA (partial): TGTGCTAGTGGTTTGGTATTTGAGGACAGGGGATATCAGCCC. Amino acids: CASGLVFEDRGYQP. The full-length CDR3 reads as CASGLVFEDRGYQPQHF.

For this clone: Read coverage stops 3 residues before the CDR3 terminus; the germline J gene supplies the remainder. The chain combines TRBV18 with TRBJ1-3; no firm D call. Germline CDR1 is KGHSH and CDR2 is LQKENI. This CDR3 has 16 amino acids. The germline V and J ends were trimmed by 3 bases and 1 base, with 13 bases remaining between them. CDR3 DNA (partial): TGTGCCAGCTCACCCCTAGGCTTCCAATCTGGAAACACC. This sequence encodes CASSPLGFQSGNT. The full CDR3 reads CASSPLGFQSGNTIYF.

Incomplete CDR3 DNA: TGTGCCAGCAGCTGGACAGGGGTGAAAAACACC. Protein product: CASSWTGVKNT. The full CDR3 protein reads CASSWTGVKNTIYF. The V gene is TRBV2, the J gene TRBJ1-3; 9 nucleotides match TRBD1. The read terminates 3 residues before the CDR3 end, so the remaining end is supplied by the germline J gene. The CDR3 spans 14 residues. Germline V gene lookup returns CDR1 SNHLY and CDR2 FYNNEI. V lost 6 bases and J lost 6; bases outside the gene matches: 6.

Concerning this clone itself: Read data end 3 residues before the CDR3 end; the end is taken from the germline J gene. This chain connects TRBV6-2 or TRBV6-3 to TRBJ2-7, with TRBD1 as a possible D gene (5 bases). This CDR3 has 13 residues. CDR1 and CDR2 (germline): MNHEY, SVGEGT. V gave up 10 bases and J gave up 6 bases, with 19 bases separating them. The CDR3: CATRAARAGEQYF. The CDR3 DNA, read in part, is TGTGCCACCCGAGCTGCCAGGGCTGGCGAG.

With respect to this clone: The read halts 3 residues ahead of the CDR3 end, with the missing end drawn from the germline J gene. The chain carries TRBV19 and TRBJ2-1; 9 bases line up with TRBD1. Trimming took 4 bases from V and 5 from J; bases not matched to a gene: 3. The CDR3 sequence is 14 residues long. Germline-derived CDR1 and CDR2 are LNHDA and SQIVND (reference sequence). CDR3 DNA (partial): TGTGCCAGTAGTAACGGACAGGGGCACAATGAG. Residues: CASSNGQGHNE. The whole CDR3 protein reads CASSNGQGHNEQFF.

Regarding this clone: The sequenced fragment ends 3 residues before the CDR3 boundary, so the rest is inferred from the germline J gene. The V call is TRBV2, the J call TRBJ2-3; 8 bases line up with TRBD2. CDR3 size: 14 residues. From germline, CDR1 is SNHLY and CDR2 FYNNEI. V was pared by 4 bases and J by 8 bases, with 8 bases of the junction left unmatched. The CDR3 sequence: CASSVSGDRSTQYF. The CDR3 DNA, read in part, is TGTGCCAGCAGTGTTAGCGGGGACCGCAGTACG.

Concerning this clone: Sequencing ends 3 residues short of the CDR3 end; the germline J gene provides the rest. V is TRBV19 and J is TRBJ2-1, with TRBD2 matching over 9 bases. Germline V gene data show CDR1 as LNHDA and CDR2 as SQIVND (reference sequence). CDR3 length equals 13 residues. The trim removed 4 bases at V and 6 bases at J, leaving 1 base unmatched. The CDR3 loop reads CASSSGGANEQFF. The DNA read from the CDR3 is TGTGCCAGTAGTAGCGGGGGGGCCAATGAG.

On this clone: The germline gene is not matched at one end of the junction; a read error may be the cause. The read is 3 residues too short to cover the CDR3 end, so that end is filled in from the germline J gene. The chain links TRBV20-1 to TRBJ1-5; the match to TRBD1 covers 8 bases. The CDR3 spans 14 residues. Per germline, CDR1 DFQATT and CDR2 SNEGSKA (reference sequence). CDR3 in amino acids: CNAREQGVNQPQHF. The sequenced part of the CDR3 DNA is TGCAATGCTAGAGAACAGGGGGTCAATCAGCCC.

Comments on this clone: The observed sequence ends 3 residues before the CDR3 terminus, with the missing tail filled in from the germline J gene. The chain joins TRBV5-6 to TRBJ2-2; D is possibly TRBD2 (7 bases). Germline V gene data show CDR1 as SGHDT and CDR2 as YYEEEE. The CDR3 runs to 14 residues. Trimming pared 5 bases from V and 1 base from J, leaving 9 bases between. The covered CDR3 bases are TGTGCCAGCAGGCGGGGGCTGAACACCGGGGAG. Translation gives CASRRGLNTGE. The full CDR3 protein is CASRRGLNTGELFF.

The CDR3 region is CASSPSTGDPLEQYF. Incomplete CDR3 DNA: TGTGCCAGCTCACCCTCGACAGGGGATCCCCTCGAG. The J gene is TRBJ2-7, the V gene TRBV18; TRBD1 agrees at 8 bases. Read data end 3 residues before the CDR3 end; the end is taken from the germline J gene. Unmatched junction bases numbered 10, after V lost 3 bases and J lost 6 bases. This CDR3 contains 15 residues. Germline CDR1 is KGHSH and CDR2 is LQKENI.

Comments on this clone: The CDR3 is cut off 3 residues early in the read; its end comes from the germline J gene. The chain combines TRBV20-1 with TRBJ2-2, with D possibly matching TRBD1 (6 bases). Trimming pared 0 bases from V and 4 bases from J, leaving 9 bases between. This CDR3 contains 14 residues. Germline CDR1 DFQATT, CDR2 SNEGSKA (reference sequence). CDR3 protein: CSAREQGSTGELFF. CDR3 bases read: TGCAGTGCTAGAGAACAGGGAAGCACCGGGGAG.

With regard to this clone: The DNA ends 3 residues before the CDR3 does, and the rest of the CDR3 is filled in from the germline J gene. The chain couples TRBV18 to TRBJ2-1, with D perhaps matching TRBD1 (6 bases). Germline loops: CDR1 KGHSH, CDR2 LQKENI. The CDR3 is made up of 14 amino acids. V lost 8 bases to trimming and J lost 4 bases, with 15 bases between them. The CDR3 DNA, read in part, is TGTGCCAGCGACGAGGGGGTTCGGTACAATGAG. Amino acid sequence: CASDEGVRYNE. The full CDR3 protein is CASDEGVRYNEQFF.

As for this clone: The read terminates 3 residues before the CDR3 end, so the remaining end is supplied by the germline J gene. The chain links TRBV20-1 to TRBJ2-7; 7 bases agree with TRBD2. The ends lost 7 bases at V and 3 bases at J; junction bases unmatched: 12. The germline V gene has CDR1 DFQATT and CDR2 SNEGSKA (reference sequence). This CDR3 comprises 14 residues. The CDR3: CSGMKSAGVYEQYF. CDR3 DNA (partial): TGCAGTGGAATGAAATCGGCGGGGGTCTACGAG.

With respect to this clone: The read falls 3 residues short of the CDR3 end, and the missing part is taken from the germline J gene. The rearrangement uses TRBV20-1 and TRBJ2-7; 10 bases are shared with TRBD2. The germline V gene encodes CDR1 DFQATT and CDR2 SNEGSKA (reference sequence). Unmatched junction bases numbered 10, after V lost 2 bases and J lost 0 bases. The CDR3 runs to 17 residues. CDR3 sequence reads: CSARSVLTSGNSYEQYF. The DNA read from the CDR3 is TGCAGTGCTAGAAGTGTACTTACTAGCGGGAACTCCTACGAG.

About this clone itself: The CDR3 goes on 3 residues after the read ends, and that part is filled in from the germline J gene. This chain connects TRBV20-1 to TRBJ1-3; D is ambiguous. Per germline, CDR1 DFQATT and CDR2 SNEGSKA (reference sequence). Trimming pared 3 bases from V and 4 bases from J, leaving 7 bases between. The CDR3 length is 12 residues. The CDR3 protein is CSARKRGNTIYF. The covered CDR3 bases are TGCAGTGCTAGGAAGCGAGGAAACACC.